This TCR beta chain was recovered during a study of CD8 T cells in ankylosing spondylitis. Study conclusions and caveats: Within peripheral blood, clones linked to disease were CD8+ and relatively rare. For ankylosing spondylitis blood, a TCR beta motif of 7 to 9 highly homologous variants appeared characteristic.

MiXCR, applied by TCRdb to the 5' RACE reads, yields one record per CDR3 protein. Of about 700,000 distinct CDR3 sequences listed, under 20% are singletons. This clonotype was found a few times. Its antigen is still unknown. The material sequenced was blood, either unsorted or a sorted T cell fraction (not recorded which). This clonotype was sampled from a male donor with ankylosing spondylitis.

The CDR3, as DNA: TGTGCCAGCAGCCCCGGGACAGTGACTAGCAATCAGCCCCAGCATTTT. Residues: CASSPGTVTSNQPQHF. The chain combines TRBV7-8 with TRBJ1-5, with 7 bases matching TRBD1. CDR1 and CDR2 from the germline V gene are SGHVS and FQNEAQ. This CDR3 spans 16 amino acids. V was clipped by 5 bases and J by 0 bases; unmatched bases: 7.